One and the same sample provided the 31 T cell receptor beta chains below, sequenced in a study of blood T cell repertoires in COVID-19. The table came from immunoSEQ multiplex PCR; TCRdb's copy has only in-frame clones and leaves some out. The repertoire holds about 300,000 clones, approximately 81% seen once, with 2% to 3% in the top ten. The specimen was PBMCs or T cells enriched from blood (not recorded which). The receptors shown here come from a woman aged 45-59 years who had recovered from COVID-19.

The chain employs TRBV3-1 (or the pseudogene TRBV3-2) and TRBJ2-5; 10 nucleotides match TRBD2. V lost 4 bases and J lost 6; bases outside the gene matches: 11. Germline V gene sequence: CDR1 LGHDT, CDR2 YNNKEL (reference sequence). The CDR3 contains 16 residues. DNA of the CDR3: TGTGCCAGCAGCCGCGGGTCTAGCGGGAGTGGGAAGACCCAGTACTTC. This sequence encodes CASSRGSSGSGKTQYF.

V is TRBV30 and J is TRBJ1-5, with a tentative D call TRBD1 (5 bases). The V and J ends lost 0 bases and 3 bases respectively, with 9 bases between them. The CDR3 spans 14 residues. Germline CDR1 GTSNPN, CDR2 SVGIG (reference sequence). DNA for the CDR3: TGTGCCTGGAGTGTAGGGGCAAACAATCAGCCCCAGCATTTT. It codes for CAWSVGANNQPQHF.

The V call is TRBV6-5, the J call TRBJ1-2, with D possibly TRBD1 on 6 matching bases. CDR1 and CDR2 (germline): MNHEY, SVGAGI. The CDR3 length is 14 residues. V gave up 6 bases and J gave up 6 bases, with 17 bases separating them. This chain's CDR3 is CASRYTTGEHGYTF. The CDR3 nucleotides read TGTGCCAGCAGGTACACGACAGGCGAGCATGGCTACACCTTC.

This sequence joins TRBV5-1 and TRBJ2-1; TRBD2 agrees at 14 bases. Losses at the gene ends were 4 bases for V and 9 bases for J; bases not matched to a gene: 12. The V gene's germline CDR1 is SGHRS and CDR2 YFSETQ. CDR3 length: 17 amino acids. CDR3 DNA sequence: TGCGCCAGCAGCCAGACTACCGGGACTAGCGGGAGAATTGAGCAGTTCTTC. Translation: CASSQTTGTSGRIEQFF.

V gene TRBV24-1 combines with J gene TRBJ2-7, with TRBD2 identical over 7 bases. The germline CDR1 and CDR2 sequences are KGHDR and SFDVKD. Losses at the gene ends were 1 base for V and 10 bases for J; bases not matched to a gene: 6. The CDR3 loop spans 13 amino acids. The CDR3 DNA is TGTGCCACCAGTGATTTCCCAGGGAGGGTCCAGTACTTC. Translating gives CATSDFPGRVQYF.

The chain couples TRBV7-8 to TRBJ1-5, with 8 positions matching TRBD1. In germline, CDR1 is SGHVS, CDR2 FQNEAQ. The CDR3 extends over 15 amino acids. The V gene end was trimmed by 1 base and the J gene end by 7 bases; junction bases not matched to a gene: 6. Written as DNA, the CDR3 is TGTGCCAGCAGCTTAGGGACAGGGTGGGGCCAGCCCCAGCATTTT. Translated: CASSLGTGWGQPQHF.

Remarks on this clone: Other DNA sequences in the sample encode the same CDR3. CDR3 loop: CASSPTTGNTGELFF. The CDR3 DNA reads as TGTGCCAGCAGCCCTACTACAGGGAACACCGGGGAGCTGTTTTTT. The chain recombines TRBV11-2 with TRBJ2-2; possibly TRBD1 for D (5 bases). V shed 5 bases and J shed 1 base, with 11 bases lying between them. This CDR3 is 15 amino acids long. From germline, CDR1 is SGHAT and CDR2 FQNNGV.

This chain connects TRBV5-8 to TRBJ1-5, with 9 bases fitting TRBD1. CDR3 length: 15 amino acids. Trimming removed 0 bases from V and 7 bases from J; junction bases left unmatched: 5. Per the germline V gene, CDR1 is SGHTS and CDR2 is YDEGEE. The CDR3 loop reads CASSLGQGEDQPQHF. Here the CDR3 DNA reads TGTGCCAGCAGCTTGGGACAGGGGGAGGACCAGCCCCAGCATTTT.

The V and J genes are TRBV19 and TRBJ2-1; TRBD2 aligns across 7 bases. Germline V gene data show CDR1 as LNHDA and CDR2 as SQIVND (reference sequence). V shed 3 bases and J 1 base; nucleotides not matched to a gene: 3. The CDR3 covers 15 residues. CDR3 sequence reads: CASSIGLGSYNEQFF. DNA of the CDR3: TGTGCCAGTAGTATTGGACTAGGTTCCTACAATGAGCAGTTCTTC.

This sequence joins TRBV10-3 and TRBJ2-2; D is possibly TRBD1 (5 bases). The CDR3 spans 13 residues. V was trimmed by 6 bases and J by 7 bases, leaving 12 bases between them. Germline CDR1 is ENHRY and CDR2 is SYGVKD. CDR3 nucleotides: TGTGCCATCAGACCCCTAGGACACGGGGAGCTGTTTTTT. Its translation is CAIRPLGHGELFF.

This chain joins TRBV6-5 and TRBJ2-3, with 10 nucleotides matching TRBD1. This CDR3 region has 15 residues. With 6 bases clipped from V and 2 bases from J, the junction kept 5 bases outside the gene matches. Germline values: CDR1 MNHEY, CDR2 SVGAGI. CDR3 residues: CASSRDRGNTDTQYF. The CDR3 nucleotides are TGTGCCAGCAGCCGGGACAGGGGAAACACAGATACGCAGTATTTT.

The chain is built from TRBV30 and TRBJ2-1; 11 bases align to TRBD2. The V gene end was trimmed by 3 bases and the J gene end by 4 bases; junction bases not matched to a gene: 2. The V gene's germline CDR1 is GTSNPN and CDR2 SVGIG (reference sequence). This CDR3 region has 14 residues. CDR3 bases: TGTGCCTGGAGCACTAGCGGGAGTTACAATGAGCAGTTCTTC. Translated, it gives CAWSTSGSYNEQFF.

The chain joins TRBV27 to TRBJ1-4; a possible D gene is TRBD1 (5 bases). Germline lookup yields CDR1 MNHEY and CDR2 SMNVEV (reference sequence). The CDR3 is 13 amino acids. The V and J ends lost 4 bases and 8 bases respectively, with 11 bases between them. The CDR3 bases are TGTGCCAGCAGTTCCAGGGTATACGAAAAACTGTTTTTT. This codes for CASSSRVYEKLFF.

The rearrangement uses TRBV4-1 and TRBJ1-2; D may be TRBD1 (6 bases). Trimming pared 7 bases from V and 6 bases from J, leaving 18 bases between. The CDR3 is 14 residues long. Germline V lookup: CDR1 MGHRA, CDR2 YSYEKL. CDR3 sequence: CASNRAGGRDGYTF. As DNA, the CDR3 is TGCGCCAGCAATCGAGCGGGGGGGCGGGATGGCTACACCTTC.

The V call is TRBV24-1, the J call TRBJ2-1, with TRBD2 identical over 8 bases. The germline V gene encodes CDR1 KGHDR and CDR2 SFDVKD. After removal of 2 bases from V and 6 bases from J, the junction contained 2 bases not matched to a gene. The CDR3 consists of 14 residues. The CDR3: CATSDSGGVNEQFF. CDR3 nucleotide sequence: TGTGCCACCAGTGATTCGGGGGGGGTCAATGAGCAGTTCTTC.

The chain couples TRBV2 to TRBJ2-1; D perhaps matches TRBD1 (6 bases). The CDR3 has 13 amino acids. V was cut by 8 bases and J by 6 bases, with 14 bases left in between. From germline, CDR1 is SNHLY and CDR2 FYNNEI. CDR3 protein: CASDRDTVNEQFF. The CDR3 region has the DNA TGTGCCAGCGACCGGGACACGGTCAATGAGCAGTTCTTC.

This clone showed up just a few times. The rearrangement joins TRBV5-8 to TRBJ1-5, with D possibly matching TRBD1 (5 bases). Germline CDR1 and CDR2: SGHTS and YDEGEE. This CDR3 contains 17 residues. The ends were cut back, 6 bases at V and 0 bases at J, with 19 bases in the middle. In DNA form, the CDR3 reads TGTGCCAGCAACCCCGGCCCAGGGTGGTATAGCAATCAGCCCCAGCATTTT. This codes for CASNPGPGWYSNQPQHF.

J is TRBJ1-4 and V is TRBV30; a weak D match, TRBD1 (6 bases). Germline CDR1 is GTSNPN and CDR2 is SVGIG (reference sequence). The V and J ends lost 5 bases and 7 bases respectively, with 14 bases between them. This CDR3 has 13 residues. CDR3 coding DNA: TGTGCCTGGGACCAGGGACACCTTGAAAAACTGTTTTTT. It yields the protein CAWDQGHLEKLFF.

The chain employs TRBV27 and TRBJ1-1; D gene uncertain. The CDR3 covers 14 residues. The germline CDR1 and CDR2 sequences are MNHEY and SMNVEV (reference sequence). Trimming took 2 bases from V and 2 from J, leaving 9 bases between them. The CDR3 DNA reads as TGTGCCAGCAGTTTACGGGTCCCAAACACTGAAGCTTTCTTT. It translates to CASSLRVPNTEAFF.

The CDR3 sequence is CASSAIPLAGEQYF. The CDR3 DNA reads TGTGCCAGCAGCGCAATCCCGTTGGCGGGCGAGCAGTACTTC. V is TRBV9 and J is TRBJ2-7, with TRBD2 as a possible D gene (5 bases). Deletions cut 3 bases from V and 6 bases from J, with 16 bases between. This CDR3 is built from 14 residues. Germline values: CDR1 SGDLS, CDR2 YYNGEE.

Details on this clone: The same CDR3 arises from other DNA sequences in this sample as well. The chain joins TRBV7-2 to TRBJ2-5, with D tentatively TRBD2 (5 bases). Germline CDR1 and CDR2: SGHTA and FQGNSA. CDR3 size: 14 residues. The V and J ends lost 0 bases and 4 bases respectively, with 9 bases between them. CDR3 nucleotide sequence: TGTGCCAGCAGCTTAGCGGGAGCTGGAGAGACCCAGTACTTC. It specifies CASSLAGAGETQYF. Full variable domain (remainder filled in from reference TRBV7-2 and TRBJ2-5): GAGVSQSPSNKVTEKGKDVELRCDPISGHTALYWYRQSLGQGLEFLIYFQGNSAPDKSGLPSDRFSAERTGGSVSTLTIQRTQQEDSAVYLCASSLAGAGETQYFGPGTRLLVL.

This chain connects TRBV5-6 to TRBJ1-6, with 8 bases that match TRBD1. V lost 4 bases, J lost 10 bases, and 7 bases stayed unmatched. The CDR3 is 14 amino acids. The germline V gene has CDR1 SGHDT and CDR2 YYEEEE. The DNA of the CDR3 is TGTGCCAGCAGCGACGGGACAGGTGGGTCACCCCTCCACTTT. Its protein is CASSDGTGGSPLHF.

This chain links TRBV4-2 with TRBJ1-1, with a tentative D call TRBD1 (5 bases). CDR1 LGHNA and CDR2 YNFKEQ come from the germline V gene. This CDR3 is 14 amino acids long. The V end was cut by 1 base, the J end by 11 bases, with 17 bases between. The CDR3 sequence is CASSQADLSPGAFF. DNA for the CDR3: TGTGCCAGCAGCCAAGCCGATCTAAGCCCAGGGGCTTTCTTT.

V usage is TRBV19 and J usage is TRBJ2-1; 9 bases fit TRBD1. The CDR3 is made up of 18 amino acids. Per germline, CDR1 LNHDA and CDR2 SQIVND (reference sequence). V shed 5 bases, J shed 4 bases, and the junction held 15 bases outside the gene matches. Here the CDR3 DNA reads TGTGCCAGTAGTCATGGAGGGATACAGGGGGCGCATTACAATGAGCAGTTCTTC. Residues: CASSHGGIQGAHYNEQFF.

The chain employs TRBV19 and TRBJ2-3; 8 nucleotides agree with TRBD2. Trimming took 3 bases from V and 4 from J; bases not matched to a gene: 6. The length of the CDR3 is 15 residues. Germline CDR1 LNHDA, CDR2 SQIVND (reference sequence). CDR3 sequence: CASSMRRRGADTQYF. The CDR3 DNA reads as TGTGCCAGTAGTATGAGGAGGCGGGGGGCAGATACGCAGTATTTT.

V gene TRBV30 combines with J gene TRBJ1-5; D ambiguous. Germline V gene lookup returns CDR1 GTSNPN and CDR2 SVGIG (reference sequence). Trimming cost V 0 bases and J 0 bases, with 3 bases left between them. The CDR3 sequence is 13 residues long. In DNA form, the CDR3 reads TGTGCCTGGAGTGTCAATAGCAATCAGCCCCAGCATTTT. Its translation is CAWSVNSNQPQHF.

The chain employs TRBV5-8 and TRBJ1-1; 8 nucleotides line up with TRBD1. The trim removed 0 bases at V and 4 bases at J, leaving 5 bases unmatched. This CDR3 contains 15 residues. Germline V gene data show CDR1 as SGHTS and CDR2 as YDEGEE. The CDR3 spells CASSLGRGHRTEAFF. The CDR3 nucleotides read TGTGCCAGCAGCTTGGGCAGGGGGCATCGCACTGAAGCTTTCTTT.

For the CDR3, the DNA is TGTGCCTGGAGCGACGGGACTCCCAGATCCTACGAGCAGTACTTC. It yields the protein CAWSDGTPRSYEQYF. V is TRBV30 and J is TRBJ2-7; weak D call: TRBD2 (6 bases). V was clipped by 3 bases and J by 1 base, with 16 bases between them. The CDR3 is 15 amino acids. Looked up from germline, CDR1 is GTSNPN and CDR2 is SVGIG (reference sequence).

The V call is TRBV15, the J call TRBJ2-7, with D possibly being TRBD2 (7 bases). Germline CDR1 reads LNHNV; CDR2 reads YYDKDF (reference sequence). The V and J ends lost 2 bases and 0 bases respectively, with 11 bases between them. The CDR3 extends over 15 amino acids. CDR3 in amino acids: CATSRTAGASYEQYF. The CDR3 DNA sequence: TGTGCCACCAGCAGAACGGCGGGGGCCTCCTACGAGCAGTACTTC.

This chain links TRBV15 with TRBJ2-7, with TRBD2 identical over 12 bases. Germline V lookup: CDR1 LNHNV, CDR2 YYDKDF (reference sequence). This CDR3 region has 17 residues. The trim removed 0 bases at V and 4 bases at J, leaving 7 bases unmatched. The CDR3 DNA reads as TGTGCCACCAGCAGAGATCTAAGGACTAGCGGGACTTACGAGCAGTACTTC. Translated, it gives CATSRDLRTSGTYEQYF.

The table lists this clone with a count of one. The chain combines TRBV5-6 with TRBJ1-6; 8 bases agree with TRBD1. The CDR3 consists of 14 residues. V lost 3 bases to trimming and J lost 7 bases; unmatched junction nucleotides: 3. The germline CDR1 and CDR2 sequences are SGHDT and YYEEEE. CDR3 sequence: CASSSDRGNSPLHF. The CDR3 DNA follows: TGTGCCAGCAGCTCTGACAGGGGAAATTCACCCCTCCACTTT.